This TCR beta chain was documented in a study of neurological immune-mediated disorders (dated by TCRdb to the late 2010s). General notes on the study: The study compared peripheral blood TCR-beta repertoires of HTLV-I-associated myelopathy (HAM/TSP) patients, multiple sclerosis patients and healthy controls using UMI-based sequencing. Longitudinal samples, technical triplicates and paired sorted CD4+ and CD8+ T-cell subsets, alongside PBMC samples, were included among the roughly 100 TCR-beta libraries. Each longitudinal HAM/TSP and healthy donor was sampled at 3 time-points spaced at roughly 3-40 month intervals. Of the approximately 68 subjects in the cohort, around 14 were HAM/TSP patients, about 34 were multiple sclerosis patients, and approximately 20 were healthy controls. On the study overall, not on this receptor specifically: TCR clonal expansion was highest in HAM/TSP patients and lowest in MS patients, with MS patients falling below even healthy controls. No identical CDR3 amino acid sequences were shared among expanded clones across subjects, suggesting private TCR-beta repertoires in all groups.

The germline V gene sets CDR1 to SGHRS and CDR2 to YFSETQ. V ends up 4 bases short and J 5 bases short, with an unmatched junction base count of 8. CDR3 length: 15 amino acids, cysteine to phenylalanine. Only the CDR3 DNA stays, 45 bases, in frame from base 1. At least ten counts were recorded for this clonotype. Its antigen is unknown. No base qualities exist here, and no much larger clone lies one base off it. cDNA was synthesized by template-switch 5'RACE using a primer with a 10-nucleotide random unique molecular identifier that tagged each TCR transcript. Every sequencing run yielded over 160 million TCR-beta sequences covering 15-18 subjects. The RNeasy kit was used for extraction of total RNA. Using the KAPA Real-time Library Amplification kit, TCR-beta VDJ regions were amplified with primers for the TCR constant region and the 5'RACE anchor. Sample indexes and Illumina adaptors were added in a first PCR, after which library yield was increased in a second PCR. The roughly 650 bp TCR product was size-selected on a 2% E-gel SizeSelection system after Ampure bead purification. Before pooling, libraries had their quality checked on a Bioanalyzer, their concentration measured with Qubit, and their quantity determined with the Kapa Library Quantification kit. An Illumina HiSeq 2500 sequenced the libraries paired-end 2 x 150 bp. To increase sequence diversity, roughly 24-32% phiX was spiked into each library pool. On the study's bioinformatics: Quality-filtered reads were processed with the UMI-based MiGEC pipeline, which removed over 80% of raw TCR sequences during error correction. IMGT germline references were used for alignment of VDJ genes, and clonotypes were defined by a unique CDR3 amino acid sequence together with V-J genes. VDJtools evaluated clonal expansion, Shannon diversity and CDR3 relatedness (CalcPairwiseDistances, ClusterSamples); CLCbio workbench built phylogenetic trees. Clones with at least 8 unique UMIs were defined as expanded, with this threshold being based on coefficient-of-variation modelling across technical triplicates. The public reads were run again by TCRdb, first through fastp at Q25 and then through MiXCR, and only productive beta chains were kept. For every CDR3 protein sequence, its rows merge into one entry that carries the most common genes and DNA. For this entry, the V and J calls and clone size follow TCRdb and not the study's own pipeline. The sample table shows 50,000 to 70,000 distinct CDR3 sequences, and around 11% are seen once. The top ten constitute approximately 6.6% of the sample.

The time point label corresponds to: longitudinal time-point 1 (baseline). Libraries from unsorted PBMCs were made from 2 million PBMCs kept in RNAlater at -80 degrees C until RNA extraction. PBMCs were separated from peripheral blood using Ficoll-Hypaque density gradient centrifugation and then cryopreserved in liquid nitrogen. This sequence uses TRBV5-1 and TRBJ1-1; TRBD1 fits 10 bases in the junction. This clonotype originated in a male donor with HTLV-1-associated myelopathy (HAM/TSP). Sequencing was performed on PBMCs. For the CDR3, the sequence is CASSTGQGGFTEAFF. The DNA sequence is TGCGCCAGCAGCACCGGACAGGGGGGCTTTACTGAAGCTTTCTTT.